Here is one T cell receptor (beta chain) with its context. These data come from a study of blood T cell repertoires in COVID-19. Study context: Sample material is recorded as cDNA or gDNA derived from T cells, B-cell-depleted T cells, or PBMCs.

The authors' processing: From reference gene primer amplification, estimates of nucleated cell counts were derived. Clones were read by immunoSEQ multiplex PCR, and TCRdb kept only the in-frame ones, dropping some. The V and J calls and clone size are taken from that table; D and trimming were inferred from the DNA. This sample yields 50,000 to 70,000 clones, of which 70% to 85% are seen a single time; under 3.5% belongs to the top ten. The V gene end was trimmed by 4 bases and the J gene end by 9 bases; junction bases not matched to a gene: 7. Germline CDR1 reads SGDLS; CDR2 reads YYNGEE. The CDR3 is 14 residues long.

Sequencing was carried out using peripheral blood. The chain is built from TRBV9 and TRBJ2-1; TRBD2 agrees at 10 bases. This receptor was obtained from a man in his 60s with acute or convalescent COVID-19. The CDR3 spells CASSPILAGGEQFF. The CDR3 DNA sequence: TGTGCCAGCAGCCCTATTTTAGCGGGAGGTGAGCAGTTCTTC.